This TCR beta chain emerged from a study of a mutant IDH1 vaccine in newly diagnosed glioma. About the study: Patients under treatment included roughly 60% males and 37.5% females and had a mean age of approximately 43 years. V12 occurred at week 35 and V13 at week 47. Study outcomes and limitations: It seemed that pseudoprogression was not linked to changes in the top peripheral T cell clonotypes.

Method: immunoSEQ multiplex PCR; TCRdb's copy keeps in-frame clones and lacks some. The sample carries tens of thousands of clones, less than 70% recorded once. This clone has only a few counts. What it binds is unknown. V was trimmed by 6 bases and J by 8 bases, leaving 13 bases between them. Germline assignment: CDR1 SQVTM and CDR2 ANQGSEA. The CDR3 length is 11 residues. Time point denoted: week 47, end of study. Every vaccination contained 300 ug of the mutant IDH1 20-mer peptide and was paired with topical imiquimod. V is TRBV29-1 and J is TRBJ1-2; the D is unclear. This receptor was identified in a man aged 35 to 55 with glioma. Some clones in this sample may be carry-over from other donors' samples. The sequences come from peripheral blood mononuclear cells (PBMCs), collected from a glioma patient whose treatment included an IDH1 peptide vaccine. The CDR3 spells CSVRVEGGYTF. The CDR3 region has the DNA TGCAGCGTCCGAGTGGAGGGAGGCTACACCTTC.